A single TCR beta chain is shown here with its context. Its antigen is not known. This sample is drawn from a study of PD-L1 blockade in urothelial cancer. For the study at large: Male sex and bladder-origin urothelial cancer characterized about nine tenths of the roughly 29 patients. Blood was analyzed 3 weeks (second dose) and 6 weeks after treatment start. Study outcomes and limitations: Survival was better when pretreatment blood TCR clonality fell below the median.

Libraries were prepared by immunoSEQ multiplex PCR; TCRdb keeps only in-frame clonotypes and omits some of them. The data contain about 79,000 clones, around 88% of them singletons. The CDR3 loop spans 14 amino acids. V trimming: 6 bases; J trimming: 6 bases; junction bases outside the gene matches: 8. The germline V gene encodes CDR1 SEHNR and CDR2 FQNEAQ (reference sequence). Time point reported: pretreatment peripheral blood. Per patient, between 1 and 8 samples were collected at pretreatment and on-treatment time points. The starting material was PBMCs, obtained around atezolizumab (anti-PD-L1) treatment. The clonotype was recovered from a man aged 55 to 69 with urothelial cancer. The chain combines TRBV7-9 with TRBJ1-1; 9 nucleotides align to TRBD1. The CDR3 DNA sequence: TGTGCCAGCAGTATGGACAGGGGTAGGTCTGAAGCTTTCTTT. It yields the protein CASSMDRGRSEAFF. Variable domain in full (rest from reference TRBV7-9 and TRBJ1-1): DTGVSQNPRHKITKRGQNVTFRCDPISEHNRLYWYRQTLGQGPEFLTYFQNEAQLEKSRLLSDRFSAERPKGSFSTLEIQRTEQGDSAMYLCASSMDRGRSEAFFGQGTRLTVV.